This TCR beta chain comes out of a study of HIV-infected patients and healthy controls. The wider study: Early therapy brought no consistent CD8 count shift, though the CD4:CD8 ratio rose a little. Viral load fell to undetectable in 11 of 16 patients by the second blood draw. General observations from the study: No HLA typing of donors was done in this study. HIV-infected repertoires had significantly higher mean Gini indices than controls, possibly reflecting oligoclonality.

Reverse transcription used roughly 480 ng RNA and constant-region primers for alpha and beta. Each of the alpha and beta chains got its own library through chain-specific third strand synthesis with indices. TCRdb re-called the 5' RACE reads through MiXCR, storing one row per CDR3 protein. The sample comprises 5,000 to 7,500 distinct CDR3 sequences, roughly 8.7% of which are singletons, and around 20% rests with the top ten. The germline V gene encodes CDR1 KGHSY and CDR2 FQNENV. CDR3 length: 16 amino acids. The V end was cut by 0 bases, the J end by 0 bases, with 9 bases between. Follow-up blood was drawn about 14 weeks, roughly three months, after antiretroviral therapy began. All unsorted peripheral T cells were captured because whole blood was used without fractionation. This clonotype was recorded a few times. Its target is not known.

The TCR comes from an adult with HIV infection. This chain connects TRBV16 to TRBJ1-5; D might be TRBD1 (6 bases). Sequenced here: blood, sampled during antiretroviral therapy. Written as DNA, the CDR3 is TGTGCCAGCAGCCAATCGGGGGGCGGTAGCAATCAGCCCCAGCATTTT. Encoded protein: CASSQSGGGSNQPQHF.